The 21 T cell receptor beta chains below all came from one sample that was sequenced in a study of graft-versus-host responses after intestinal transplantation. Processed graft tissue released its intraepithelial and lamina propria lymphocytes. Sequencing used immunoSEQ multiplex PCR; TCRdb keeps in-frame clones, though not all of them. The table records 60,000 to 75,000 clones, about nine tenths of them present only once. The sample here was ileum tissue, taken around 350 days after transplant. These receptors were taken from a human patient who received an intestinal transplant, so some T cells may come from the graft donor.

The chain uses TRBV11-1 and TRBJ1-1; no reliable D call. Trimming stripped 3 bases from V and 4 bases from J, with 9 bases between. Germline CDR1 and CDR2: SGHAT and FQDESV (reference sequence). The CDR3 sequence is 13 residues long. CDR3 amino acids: CASSFGSATEAFF. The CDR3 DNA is TGTGCCAGCAGCTTTGGGTCGGCCACTGAAGCTTTCTTT.

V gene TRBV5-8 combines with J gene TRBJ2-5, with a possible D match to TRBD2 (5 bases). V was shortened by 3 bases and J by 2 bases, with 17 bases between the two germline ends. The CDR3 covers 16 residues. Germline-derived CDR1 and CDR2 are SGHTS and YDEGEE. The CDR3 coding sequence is TGTGCCAGCAGCTCATCATCCCCTCCGGGGCAAGAGACCCAGTACTTC. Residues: CASSSSSPPGQETQYF. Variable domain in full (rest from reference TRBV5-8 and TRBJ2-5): EAGVTQSPTHLIKTRGQQATLRCSPISGHTSVYWYQQALGLGLQFLLWYDEGEERNRGNFPPRFSGRQFPNYSSELNVNALELEDSALYLCASSSSSPPGQETQYFGPGTRLLVL.

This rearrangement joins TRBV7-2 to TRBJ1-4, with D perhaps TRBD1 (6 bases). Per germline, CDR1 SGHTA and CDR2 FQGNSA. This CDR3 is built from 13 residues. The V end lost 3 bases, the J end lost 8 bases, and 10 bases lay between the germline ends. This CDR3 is CASSFQGNEKLFF. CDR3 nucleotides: TGTGCCAGCAGCTTCCAGGGGAACGAAAAACTGTTTTTT.

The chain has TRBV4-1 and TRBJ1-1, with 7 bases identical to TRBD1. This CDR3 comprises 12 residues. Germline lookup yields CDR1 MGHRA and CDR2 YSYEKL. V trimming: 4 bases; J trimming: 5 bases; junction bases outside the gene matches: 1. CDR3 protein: CASSPGGTEAFF. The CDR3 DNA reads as TGCGCCAGCAGCCCAGGGGGAACTGAAGCTTTCTTT.

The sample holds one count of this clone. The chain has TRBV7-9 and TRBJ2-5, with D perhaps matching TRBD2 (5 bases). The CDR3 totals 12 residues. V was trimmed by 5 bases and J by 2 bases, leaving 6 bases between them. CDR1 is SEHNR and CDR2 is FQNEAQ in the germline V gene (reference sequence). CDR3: CASSGRQETQYF. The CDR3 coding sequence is TGTGCCAGCAGCGGGAGACAAGAGACCCAGTACTTC.

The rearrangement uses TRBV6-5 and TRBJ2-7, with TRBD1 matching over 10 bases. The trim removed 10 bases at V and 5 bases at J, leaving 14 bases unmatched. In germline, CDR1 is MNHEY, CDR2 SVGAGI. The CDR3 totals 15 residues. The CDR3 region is CATVRAGDRGDEQYF. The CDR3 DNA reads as TGTGCCACCGTTAGGGCAGGGGACAGGGGCGACGAGCAGTACTTC.

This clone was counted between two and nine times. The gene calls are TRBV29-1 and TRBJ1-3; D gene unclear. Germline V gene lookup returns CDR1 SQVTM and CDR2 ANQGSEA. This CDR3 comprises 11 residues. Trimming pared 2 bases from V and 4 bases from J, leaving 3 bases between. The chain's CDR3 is CSVESGNTIYF. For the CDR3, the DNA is TGCAGCGTTGAATCCGGAAACACCATATATTTT.

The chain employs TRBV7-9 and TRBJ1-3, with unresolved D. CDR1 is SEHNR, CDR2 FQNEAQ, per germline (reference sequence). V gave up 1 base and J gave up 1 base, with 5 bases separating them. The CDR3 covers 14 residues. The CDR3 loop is CASSLGVSGNTIYF. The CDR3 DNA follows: TGTGCCAGCAGCTTAGGGGTTTCTGGAAACACCATATATTTT.

CDR3 region: CASSNGGSGTDTQYF. The CDR3 DNA reads as TGTGCCAGTAGTAATGGCGGGAGTGGTACAGATACGCAGTATTTT. V is TRBV19 and J is TRBJ2-3, with 7 bases identical to TRBD2. After removal of 4 bases from V and 3 bases from J, the junction contained 7 bases not matched to a gene. Germline-derived CDR1 and CDR2 are LNHDA and SQIVND (reference sequence). The CDR3 spans 15 residues.

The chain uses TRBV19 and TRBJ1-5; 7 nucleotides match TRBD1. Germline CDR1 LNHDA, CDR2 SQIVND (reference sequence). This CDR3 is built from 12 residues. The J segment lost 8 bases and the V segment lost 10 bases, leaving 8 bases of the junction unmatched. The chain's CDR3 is CATRQGYKPQHF. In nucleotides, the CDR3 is TGTGCCACCAGACAGGGCTACAAGCCCCAGCATTTT.

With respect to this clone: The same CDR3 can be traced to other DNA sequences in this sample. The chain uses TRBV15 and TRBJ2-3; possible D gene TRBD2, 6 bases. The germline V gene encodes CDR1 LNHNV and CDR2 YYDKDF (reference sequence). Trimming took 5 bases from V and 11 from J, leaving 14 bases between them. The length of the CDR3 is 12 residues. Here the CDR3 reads CATSSGGILQYF. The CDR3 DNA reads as TGTGCCACCAGCTCCGGCGGGATTCTGCAGTATTTT.

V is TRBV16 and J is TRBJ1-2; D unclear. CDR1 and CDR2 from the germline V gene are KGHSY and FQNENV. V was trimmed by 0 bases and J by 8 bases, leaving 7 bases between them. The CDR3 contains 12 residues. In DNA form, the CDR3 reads TGTGCCAGCAGCCAATCGGGATTAGGCTACACCTTC. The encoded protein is CASSQSGLGYTF.

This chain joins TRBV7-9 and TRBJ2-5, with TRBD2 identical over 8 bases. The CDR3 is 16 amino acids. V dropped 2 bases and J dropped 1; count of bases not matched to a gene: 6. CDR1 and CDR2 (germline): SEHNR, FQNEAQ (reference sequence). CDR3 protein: CASSLTRGRLQETQYF. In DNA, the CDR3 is TGTGCCAGCAGCTTAACCCGCGGGAGGCTCCAAGAGACCCAGTACTTC. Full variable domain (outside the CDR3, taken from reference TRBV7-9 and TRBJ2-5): DTGVSQNPRHKITKRGQNVTFRCDPISEHNRLYWYRQTLGQGPEFLTYFQNEAQLEKSRLLSDRFSAERPKGSFSTLEIQRTEQGDSAMYLCASSLTRGRLQETQYFGPGTRLLVL.

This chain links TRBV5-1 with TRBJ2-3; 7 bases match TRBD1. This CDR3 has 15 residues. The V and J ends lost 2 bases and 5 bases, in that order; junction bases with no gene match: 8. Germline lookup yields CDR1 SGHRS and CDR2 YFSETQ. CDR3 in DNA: TGCGCCAGCAGCTTCACCCGACAGGGTCAAGATACGCAGTATTTT. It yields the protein CASSFTRQGQDTQYF.

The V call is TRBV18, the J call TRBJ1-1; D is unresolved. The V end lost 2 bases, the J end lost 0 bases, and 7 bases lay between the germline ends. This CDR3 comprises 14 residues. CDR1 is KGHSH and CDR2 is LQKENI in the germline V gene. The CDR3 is CASSPGIVNTEAFF. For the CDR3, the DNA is TGTGCCAGCTCACCAGGGATTGTGAACACTGAAGCTTTCTTT.

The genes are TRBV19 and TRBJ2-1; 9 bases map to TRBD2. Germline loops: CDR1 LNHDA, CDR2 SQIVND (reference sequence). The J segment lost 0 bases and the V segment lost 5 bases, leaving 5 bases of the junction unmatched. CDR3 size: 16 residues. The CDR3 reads CASSGLAGSSYNEQFF. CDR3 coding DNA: TGTGCCAGTAGTGGTCTAGCGGGATCCTCCTACAATGAGCAGTTCTTC.

The CDR3 loop reads CAWSNTKQETQYF. CDR3 DNA: TGTGCCTGGAGCAACACGAAACAAGAGACCCAGTACTTC. The rearrangement uses TRBV30 and TRBJ2-5, with D unresolved. V was clipped by 3 bases and J by 2 bases, with 10 bases between them. The CDR3 extends over 13 amino acids. Germline V CDR1 and CDR2: GTSNPN, SVGIG (reference sequence). The variable domain in full, with the rest retrieved from reference TRBV30 and TRBJ2-5, is SQTIHQWPATLVQPVGSPLSLECTVEGTSNPNLYWYRQAAGRGLQLLFYSVGIGQISSEVPQNLSASRPQDRQFILSSKKLLLSDSGFYLCAWSNTKQETQYFGPGTRLLVL.

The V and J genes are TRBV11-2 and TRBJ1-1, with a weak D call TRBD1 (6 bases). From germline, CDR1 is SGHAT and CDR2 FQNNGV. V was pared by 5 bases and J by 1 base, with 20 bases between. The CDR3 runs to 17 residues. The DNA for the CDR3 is TGTGCCAGCAGCCTTAGTATCTCCATCAGGGGGAACACTGAAGCTTTCTTT. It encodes CASSLSISIRGNTEAFF.

The CDR3 protein is CASSIESRRSGIYNEQFF. CDR3 in DNA: TGTGCCAGTAGTATAGAGAGCAGGAGGAGCGGTATCTACAATGAGCAGTTCTTC. The chain carries TRBV19 and TRBJ2-1; D perhaps matches TRBD2 (5 bases). Trimming left V 0 bases short and J 3 bases short, with 18 bases between. The CDR3 runs to 18 residues. Germline V gene lookup returns CDR1 LNHDA and CDR2 SQIVND (reference sequence).

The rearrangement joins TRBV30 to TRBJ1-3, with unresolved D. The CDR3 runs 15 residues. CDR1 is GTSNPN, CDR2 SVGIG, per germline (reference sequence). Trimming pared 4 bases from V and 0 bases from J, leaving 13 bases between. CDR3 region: CAWTSGESSGNTIYF. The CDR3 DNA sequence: TGTGCCTGGACCTCCGGAGAGAGCTCTGGAAACACCATATATTTT.

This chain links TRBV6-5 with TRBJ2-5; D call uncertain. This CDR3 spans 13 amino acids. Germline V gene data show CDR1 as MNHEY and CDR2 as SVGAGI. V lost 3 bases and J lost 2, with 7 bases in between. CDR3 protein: CASSYGGQETQYF. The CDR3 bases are TGTGCCAGCAGTTATGGCGGTCAAGAGACCCAGTACTTC.